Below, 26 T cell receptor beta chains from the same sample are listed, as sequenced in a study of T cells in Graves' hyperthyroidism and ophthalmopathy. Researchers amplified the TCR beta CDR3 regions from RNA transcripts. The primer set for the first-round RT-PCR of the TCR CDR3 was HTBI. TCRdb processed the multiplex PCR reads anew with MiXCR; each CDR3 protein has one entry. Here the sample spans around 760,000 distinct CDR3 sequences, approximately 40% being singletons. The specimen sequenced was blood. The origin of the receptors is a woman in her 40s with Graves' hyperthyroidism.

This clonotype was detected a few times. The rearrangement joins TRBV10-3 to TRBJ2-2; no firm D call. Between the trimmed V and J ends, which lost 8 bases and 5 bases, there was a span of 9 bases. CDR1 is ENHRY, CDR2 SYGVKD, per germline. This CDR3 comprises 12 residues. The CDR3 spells CAISLETGELFF. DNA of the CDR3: TGTGCCATCTCATTGGAGACCGGGGAGCTGTTTTTT.

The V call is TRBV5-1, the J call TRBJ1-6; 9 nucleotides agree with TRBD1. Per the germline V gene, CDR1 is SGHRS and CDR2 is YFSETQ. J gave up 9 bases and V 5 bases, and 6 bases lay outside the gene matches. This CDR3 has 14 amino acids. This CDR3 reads CASSSDRGASPLHF. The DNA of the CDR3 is TGCGCCAGCAGTTCTGACAGGGGGGCTTCACCCCTCCACTTT.

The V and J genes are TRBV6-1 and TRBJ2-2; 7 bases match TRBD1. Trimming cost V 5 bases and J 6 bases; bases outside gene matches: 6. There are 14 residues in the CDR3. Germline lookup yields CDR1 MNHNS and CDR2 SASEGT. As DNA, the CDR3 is TGTGCCAGCAGTCCGACAGGGTATCCCGGGGAGCTGTTTTTT. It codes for CASSPTGYPGELFF.

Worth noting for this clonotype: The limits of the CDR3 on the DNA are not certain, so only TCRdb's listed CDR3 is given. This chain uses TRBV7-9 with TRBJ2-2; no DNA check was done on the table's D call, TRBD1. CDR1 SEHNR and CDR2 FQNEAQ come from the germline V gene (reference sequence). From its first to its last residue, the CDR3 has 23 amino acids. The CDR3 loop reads CASSPVSGANVLTFGAGTGELFF.

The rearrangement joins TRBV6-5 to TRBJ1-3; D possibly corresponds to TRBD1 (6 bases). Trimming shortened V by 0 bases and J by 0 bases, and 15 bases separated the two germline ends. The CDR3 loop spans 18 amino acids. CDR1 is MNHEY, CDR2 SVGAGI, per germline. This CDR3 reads CASSYSWAGAYSGNTIYF. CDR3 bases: TGTGCCAGCAGTTACTCGTGGGCAGGGGCCTACTCTGGAAACACCATATATTTT.

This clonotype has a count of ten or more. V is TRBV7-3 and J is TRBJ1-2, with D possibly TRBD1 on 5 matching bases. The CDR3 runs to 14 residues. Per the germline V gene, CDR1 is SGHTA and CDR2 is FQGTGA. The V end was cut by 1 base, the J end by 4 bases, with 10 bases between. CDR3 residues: CASSLIPGTYGYTF. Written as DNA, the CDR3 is TGTGCCAGCAGCTTAATACCGGGGACCTATGGCTACACCTTC.

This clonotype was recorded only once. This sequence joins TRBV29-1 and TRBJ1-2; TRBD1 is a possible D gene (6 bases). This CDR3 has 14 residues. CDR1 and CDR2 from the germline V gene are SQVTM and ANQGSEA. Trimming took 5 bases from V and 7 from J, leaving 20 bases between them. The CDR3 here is CSVRGSRGQTGYTF. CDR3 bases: TGCAGCGTTCGAGGGTCGCGGGGGCAGACTGGCTACACCTTC.

The CDR3 DNA is TGTGCCAGTACTAGGACAGGCCCCGAATACTCCGGGGAGCTGTTTTTT. Its translation: CASTRTGPEYSGELFF. This chain uses TRBV19 with TRBJ2-2; 7 positions agree with TRBD1. The CDR3 has 16 amino acids. The germline gives CDR1 LNHDA, CDR2 SQIVND (reference sequence). The V and J ends lost 7 bases and 6 bases, in that order; junction bases with no gene match: 14. The full variable domain, its missing parts supplied by reference TRBV19 and TRBJ2-2, is DGGITQSPKYLFRKEGQNVTLSCEQNLNHDAMYWYRQDPGQGLRLIYYSQIVNDFQKGDIAEGYSVSREKKESFPLTVTSAQKNPTAFYLCASTRTGPEYSGELFFGEGSRLTVL.

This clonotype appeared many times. The CDR3 nucleotides read TGTGCCAGCACCGCTGGACAGGGTAATTCACCCCTCCACTTT. Protein: CASTAGQGNSPLHF. The chain carries TRBV25-1 and TRBJ1-6, with 8 bases identical to TRBD1. V lost 7 bases, J lost 6 bases, and 5 bases stayed unmatched. Germline V lookup: CDR1 MGHDK, CDR2 SYGVNS. The CDR3 length is 14 residues.

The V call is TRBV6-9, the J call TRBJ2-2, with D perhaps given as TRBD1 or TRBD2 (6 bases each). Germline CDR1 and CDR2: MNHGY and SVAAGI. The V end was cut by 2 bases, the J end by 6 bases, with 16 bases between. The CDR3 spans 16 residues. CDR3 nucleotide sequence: TGTGCCAGCAGTTATACGGGGGCCGGGTACGCCGGGGAGCTGTTTTTT. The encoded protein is CASSYTGAGYAGELFF.

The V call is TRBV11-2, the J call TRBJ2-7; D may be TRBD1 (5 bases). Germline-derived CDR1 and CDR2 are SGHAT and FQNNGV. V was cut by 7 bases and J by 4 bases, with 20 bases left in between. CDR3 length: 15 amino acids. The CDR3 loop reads CASTPRVGASYEQYF. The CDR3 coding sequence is TGTGCCAGCACCCCTCGCGTAGGGGCTTCTTACGAGCAGTACTTC. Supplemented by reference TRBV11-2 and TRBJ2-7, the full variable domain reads EAGVAQSPRYKIIEKRQSVAFWCNPISGHATLYWYQQILGQGPKLLIQFQNNGVVDDSQLPKDRFSAERLKGVDSTLKIQPAKLEDSAVYLCASTPRVGASYEQYFGPGTRLTVT.

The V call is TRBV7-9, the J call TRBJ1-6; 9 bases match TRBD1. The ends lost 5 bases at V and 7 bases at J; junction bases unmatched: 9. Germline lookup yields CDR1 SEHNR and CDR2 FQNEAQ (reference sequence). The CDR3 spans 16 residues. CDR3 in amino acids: CASSTWDRVLNSPLHF. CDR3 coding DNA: TGTGCCAGCAGCACCTGGGACAGGGTCCTGAATTCACCCCTCCACTTT.

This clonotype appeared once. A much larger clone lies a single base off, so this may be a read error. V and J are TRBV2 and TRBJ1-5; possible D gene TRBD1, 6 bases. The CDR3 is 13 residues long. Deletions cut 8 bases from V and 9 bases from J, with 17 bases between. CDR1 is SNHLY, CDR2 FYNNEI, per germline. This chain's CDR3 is CASAGGGRRPQHF. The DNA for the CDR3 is TGTGCCAGCGCCGGGGGCGGTAGACGGCCCCAGCATTTT. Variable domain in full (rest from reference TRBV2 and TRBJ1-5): EPEVTQTPSHQVTQMGQEVILRCVPISNHLYFYWYRQILGQKVEFLVSFYNNEISEKSEIFDDQFSVERPDGSNFTLKIRSTKLEDSAMYFCASAGGGRRPQHFGDGTRLSIL.

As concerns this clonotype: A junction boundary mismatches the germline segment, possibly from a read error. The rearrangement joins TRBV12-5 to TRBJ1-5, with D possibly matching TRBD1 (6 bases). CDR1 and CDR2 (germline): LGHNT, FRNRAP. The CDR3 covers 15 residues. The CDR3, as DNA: TGTACTAGTGGTTTGGGACCCGCAGGGGTTCAGCCCCAGCATTTT. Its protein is CTSGLGPAGVQPQHF.

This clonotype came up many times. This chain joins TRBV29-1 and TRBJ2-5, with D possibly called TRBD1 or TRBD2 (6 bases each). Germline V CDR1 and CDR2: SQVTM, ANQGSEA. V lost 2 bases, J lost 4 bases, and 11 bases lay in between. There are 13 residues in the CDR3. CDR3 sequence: CSVEIGGRETQYF. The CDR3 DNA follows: TGCAGCGTTGAAATCGGGGGCCGAGAGACCCAGTACTTC.

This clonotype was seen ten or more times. CDR3 coding DNA: TGTGCCAGCAGCTTAGTTGAGGGGTTGAACACTGAAGCTTTCTTT. It specifies CASSLVEGLNTEAFF. This chain uses TRBV7-9 with TRBJ1-1; perhaps TRBD1 as D (5 bases). Trimming pared 1 base from V and 0 bases from J, leaving 9 bases between. Germline V gives CDR1 SEHNR, CDR2 FQNEAQ (reference sequence). This CDR3 has 15 amino acids.

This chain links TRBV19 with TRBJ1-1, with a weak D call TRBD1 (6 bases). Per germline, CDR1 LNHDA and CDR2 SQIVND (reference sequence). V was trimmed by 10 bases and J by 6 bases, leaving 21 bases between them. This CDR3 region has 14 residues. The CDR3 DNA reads TGTGCCACAAAGGATCAGGGCCAGGGGTCTGAAGCTTTCTTT. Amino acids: CATKDQGQGSEAFF.

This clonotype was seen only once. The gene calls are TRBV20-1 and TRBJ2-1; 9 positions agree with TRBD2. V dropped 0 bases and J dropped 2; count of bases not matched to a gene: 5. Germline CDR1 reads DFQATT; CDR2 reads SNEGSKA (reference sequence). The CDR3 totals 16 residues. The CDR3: CSARDTTSGTYNEQFF. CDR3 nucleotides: TGCAGTGCTAGAGATACGACTAGCGGAACCTACAATGAGCAGTTCTTC.

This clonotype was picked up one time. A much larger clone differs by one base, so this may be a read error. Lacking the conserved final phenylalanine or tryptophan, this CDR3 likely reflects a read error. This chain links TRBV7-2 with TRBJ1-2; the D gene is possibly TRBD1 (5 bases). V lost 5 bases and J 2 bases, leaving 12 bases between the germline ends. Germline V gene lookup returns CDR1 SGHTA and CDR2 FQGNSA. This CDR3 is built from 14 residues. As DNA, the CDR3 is TGTGCCAGCAGCGGTTATAGGGGCAACTATGGCTACACCTCC. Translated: CASSGYRGNYGYTS.

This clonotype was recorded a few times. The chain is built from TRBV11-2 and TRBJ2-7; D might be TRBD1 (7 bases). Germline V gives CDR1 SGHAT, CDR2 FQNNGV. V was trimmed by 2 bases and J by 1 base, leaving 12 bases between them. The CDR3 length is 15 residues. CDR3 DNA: TGTGCCAGCAGCTTACCGCCAGGGGGGTCCTACGAGCAGTACTTC. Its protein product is CASSLPPGGSYEQYF.

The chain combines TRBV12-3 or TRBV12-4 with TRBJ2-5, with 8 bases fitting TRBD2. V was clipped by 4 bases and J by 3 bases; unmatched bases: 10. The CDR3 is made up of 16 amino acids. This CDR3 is CASSSEWDGREETQYF. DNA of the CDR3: TGTGCCAGCAGTTCCGAGTGGGACGGGAGGGAAGAGACCCAGTACTTC.

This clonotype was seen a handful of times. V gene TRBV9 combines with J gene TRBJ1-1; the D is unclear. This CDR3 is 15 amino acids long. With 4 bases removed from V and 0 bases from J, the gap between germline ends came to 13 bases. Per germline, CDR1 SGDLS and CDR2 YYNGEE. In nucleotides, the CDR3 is TGTGCCAGCAGCCTAGGAACCGAGGTGAACACTGAAGCTTTCTTT. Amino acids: CASSLGTEVNTEAFF.

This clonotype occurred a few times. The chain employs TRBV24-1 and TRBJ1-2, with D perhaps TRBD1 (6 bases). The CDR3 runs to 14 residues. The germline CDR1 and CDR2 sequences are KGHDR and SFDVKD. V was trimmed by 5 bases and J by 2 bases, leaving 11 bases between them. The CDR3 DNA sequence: TGTGCCACCAGTGGGGCCACAGGGAACTATGGCTACACCTTC. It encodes CATSGATGNYGYTF.

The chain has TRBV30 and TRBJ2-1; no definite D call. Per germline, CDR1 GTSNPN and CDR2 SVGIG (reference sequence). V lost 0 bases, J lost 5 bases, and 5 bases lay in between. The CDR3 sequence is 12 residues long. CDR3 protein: CAWSVGHNEQFF. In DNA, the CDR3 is TGTGCCTGGAGTGTAGGGCACAATGAGCAGTTCTTC.

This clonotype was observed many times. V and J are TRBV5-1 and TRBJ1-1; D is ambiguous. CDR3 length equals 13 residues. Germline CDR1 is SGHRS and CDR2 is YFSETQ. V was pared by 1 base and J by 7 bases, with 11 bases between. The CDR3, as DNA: TGCGCCAGCAGCTTGTTAGAGCGGAGTGAAGCTTTCTTT. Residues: CASSLLERSEAFF. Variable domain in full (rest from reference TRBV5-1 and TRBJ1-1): KAGVTQTPRYLIKTRGQQVTLSCSPISGHRSVSWYQQTPGQGLQFLFEYFSETQRNKGNFPGRFSGRQFSNSRSEMNVSTLELGDSALYLCASSLLERSEAFFGQGTRLTVV.

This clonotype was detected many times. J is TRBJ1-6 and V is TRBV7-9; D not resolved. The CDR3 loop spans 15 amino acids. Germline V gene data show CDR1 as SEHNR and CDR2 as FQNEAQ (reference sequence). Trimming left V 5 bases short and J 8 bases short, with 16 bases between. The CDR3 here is CASSLNPGLDSPLHF. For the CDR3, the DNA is TGTGCCAGCAGCCTAAACCCTGGGCTTGATTCACCCCTCCACTTT.